This paragraph reports one T cell receptor (beta chain). Method: immunoSEQ multiplex PCR; TCRdb's copy keeps in-frame clones and lacks some. Of about 2 million clones listed, over 85% are singletons. The data stem from a study of shared clonotypes between healthy human individuals. This CDR3 region has 15 residues. In germline, CDR1 is SGHAT, CDR2 FQNNGV. The V gene lost 2 bases and the J gene lost 7 bases, with 14 bases spanning the gap. The TCR originated in a man aged 18 to 29 in good health. The gene calls are TRBV11-2 and TRBJ2-2, with D possibly being TRBD1 or TRBD2 (5 bases each). Sequenced input: naive CD4+ T cells sorted from blood. Sample subset: CD45RA+ positively selected. CDR3 amino acids: CASSLRGVWVGELFF. Here the CDR3 DNA reads TGTGCCAGCAGCTTACGAGGGGTGTGGGTCGGGGAGCTGTTTTTT.